This T cell receptor beta chain was documented in a study of OX40 agonist ivuxolimab in advanced cancers. Overall study: At roughly 80% male, the cohort had a mean age of approximately 64 years, ranging from roughly 20 to 79. Three patients showed partial responses: one hepatocellular carcinoma and two cutaneous melanoma cases.

Using immunoSEQ multiplex PCR, the repertoire was profiled, and TCRdb retains in-frame clones only, with some absent. The table shows approximately 13,000 clones, with under 85% occurring only once. Patients who had autoimmune disease history or got systemic immunosuppression were left out. At cycle 4 day 1, cycle 7 day 1, and baseline, blood was sampled. The source of this sequence is an adult with an advanced solid tumor such as melanoma, head and neck, liver or kidney cancer. Sequencing used CD4+ or CD8+ T cells sorted from blood, obtained in a trial of the OX40 agonist ivuxolimab.

CDR3 protein: CASSSSPGLAGVRNEQFF. CDR3 sequence (DNA): TGCGCCAGCAGCTCAAGCCCGGGACTAGCGGGAGTTAGGAATGAGCAGTTCTTC. The chain couples TRBV4-1 to TRBJ2-1, with 14 bases that match TRBD2. Per the germline V gene, CDR1 is MGHRA and CDR2 is YSYEKL. CDR3 length equals 18 residues. The junction had 13 bases not matched to a gene; V was cut back by 5 bases and J by 7 bases.